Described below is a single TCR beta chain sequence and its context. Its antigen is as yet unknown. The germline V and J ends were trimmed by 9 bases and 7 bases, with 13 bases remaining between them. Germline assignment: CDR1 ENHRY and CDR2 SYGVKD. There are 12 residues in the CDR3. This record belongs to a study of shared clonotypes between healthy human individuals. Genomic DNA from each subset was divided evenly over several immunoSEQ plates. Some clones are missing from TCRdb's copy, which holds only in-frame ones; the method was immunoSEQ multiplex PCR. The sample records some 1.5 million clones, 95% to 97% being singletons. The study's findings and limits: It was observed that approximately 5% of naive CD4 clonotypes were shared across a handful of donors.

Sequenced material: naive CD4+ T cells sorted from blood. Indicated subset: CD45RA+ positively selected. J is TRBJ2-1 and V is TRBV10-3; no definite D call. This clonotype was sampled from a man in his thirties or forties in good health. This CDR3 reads CAIAALVNEQFF. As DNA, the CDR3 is TGTGCCATTGCGGCGTTGGTTAATGAGCAGTTCTTC.